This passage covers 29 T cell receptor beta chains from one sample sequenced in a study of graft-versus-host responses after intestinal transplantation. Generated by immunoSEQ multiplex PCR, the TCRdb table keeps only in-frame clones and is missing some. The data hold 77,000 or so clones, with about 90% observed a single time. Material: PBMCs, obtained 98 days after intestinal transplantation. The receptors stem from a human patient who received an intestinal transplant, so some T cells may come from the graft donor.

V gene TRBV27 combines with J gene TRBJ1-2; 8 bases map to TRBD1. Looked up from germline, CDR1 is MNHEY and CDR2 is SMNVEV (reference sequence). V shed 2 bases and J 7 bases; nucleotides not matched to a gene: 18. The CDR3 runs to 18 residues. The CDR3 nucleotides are TGTGCCAGCAGTTTAGCCCTCCCGTTTAGACAGGGGTTCGGTGGCTACACCTTC. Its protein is CASSLALPFRQGFGGYTF.

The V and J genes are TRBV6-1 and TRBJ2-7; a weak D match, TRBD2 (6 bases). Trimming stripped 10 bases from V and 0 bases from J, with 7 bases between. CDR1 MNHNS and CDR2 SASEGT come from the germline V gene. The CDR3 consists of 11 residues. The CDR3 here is CATGSSYEQYF. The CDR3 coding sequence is TGTGCCACCGGGAGCTCCTACGAGCAGTACTTC.

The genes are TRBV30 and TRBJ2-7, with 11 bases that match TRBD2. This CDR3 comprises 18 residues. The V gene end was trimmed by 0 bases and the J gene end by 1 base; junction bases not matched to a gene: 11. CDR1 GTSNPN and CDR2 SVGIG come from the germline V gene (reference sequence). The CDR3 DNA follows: TGTGCCTGGAGTGTACTGGGTATGGGGACTAGCGGATCCTACGAGCAGTACTTC. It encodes CAWSVLGMGTSGSYEQYF.

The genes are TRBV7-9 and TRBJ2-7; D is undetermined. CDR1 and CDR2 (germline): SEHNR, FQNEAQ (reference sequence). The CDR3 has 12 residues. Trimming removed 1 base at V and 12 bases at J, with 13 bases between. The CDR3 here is CASSLVYGDRYF. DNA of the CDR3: TGTGCCAGCAGCTTAGTGTACGGTGATCGGTACTTC.

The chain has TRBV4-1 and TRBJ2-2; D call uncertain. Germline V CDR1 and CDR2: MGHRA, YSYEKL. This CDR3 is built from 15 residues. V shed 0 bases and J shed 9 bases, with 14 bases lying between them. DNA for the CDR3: TGCGCCAGCAGCCAAGACAGAGAGATCTATTGGGAGCTGTTTTTT. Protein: CASSQDREIYWELFF.

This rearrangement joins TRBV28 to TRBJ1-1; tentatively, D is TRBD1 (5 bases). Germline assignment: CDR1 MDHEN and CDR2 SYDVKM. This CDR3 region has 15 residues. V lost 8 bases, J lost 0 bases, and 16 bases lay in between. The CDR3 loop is CASLLGGVMNTEAFF. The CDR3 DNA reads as TGTGCCAGCCTCTTGGGGGGTGTAATGAACACTGAAGCTTTCTTT.

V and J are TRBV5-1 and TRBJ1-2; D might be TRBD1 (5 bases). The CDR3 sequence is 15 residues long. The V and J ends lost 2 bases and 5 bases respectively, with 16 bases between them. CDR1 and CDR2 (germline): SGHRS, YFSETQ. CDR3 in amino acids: CASSLNYDSNYGYTF. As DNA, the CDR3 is TGCGCCAGCAGCTTAAACTATGACAGCAATTATGGCTACACCTTC.

CDR3 in DNA: TGTGCCAGCAGCTTGATAATTGGGGTGAGTGCCTACAATGAGCAGTTCTTC. Amino acid sequence: CASSLIIGVSAYNEQFF. The V gene is TRBV5-4, the J gene TRBJ2-1; unclear D gene. This CDR3 region has 17 residues. V was pared by 1 base and J by 2 bases, with 16 bases between. Per germline, CDR1 SGHNT and CDR2 YYREEE (reference sequence).

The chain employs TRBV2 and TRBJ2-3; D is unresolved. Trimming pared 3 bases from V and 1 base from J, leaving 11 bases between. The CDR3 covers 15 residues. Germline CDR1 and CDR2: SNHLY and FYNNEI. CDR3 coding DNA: TGTGCCAGCAGTGACCCCCCGGGCGGCACAGATACGCAGTATTTT. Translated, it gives CASSDPPGGTDTQYF. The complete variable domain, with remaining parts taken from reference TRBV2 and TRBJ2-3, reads EPEVTQTPSHQVTQMGQEVILRCVPISNHLYFYWYRQILGQKVEFLVSFYNNEISEKSEIFDDQFSVERPDGSNFTLKIRSTKLEDSAMYFCASSDPPGGTDTQYFGPGTRLTVL.

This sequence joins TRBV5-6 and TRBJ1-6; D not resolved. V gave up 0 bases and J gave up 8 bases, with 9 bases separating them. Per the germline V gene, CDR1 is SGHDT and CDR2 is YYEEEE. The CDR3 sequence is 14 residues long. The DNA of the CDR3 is TGTGCCAGCAGCTTGGGGGTCAGAGATTCACCCCTCCACTTT. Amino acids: CASSLGVRDSPLHF. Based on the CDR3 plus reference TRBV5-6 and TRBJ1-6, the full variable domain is DAGVTQSPTHLIKTRGQQVTLRCSPKSGHDTVSWYQQALGQGPQFIFQYYEEEERQRGNFPDRFSGHQFPNYSSELNVNALLLGDSALYLCASSLGVRDSPLHFGNGTRLTVT.

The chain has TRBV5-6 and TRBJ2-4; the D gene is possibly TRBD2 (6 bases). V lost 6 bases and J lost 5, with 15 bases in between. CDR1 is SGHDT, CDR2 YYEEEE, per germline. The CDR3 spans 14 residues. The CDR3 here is CASNNLAPQNIQYF. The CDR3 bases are TGTGCCAGCAACAATCTAGCGCCTCAAAACATTCAGTACTTC.

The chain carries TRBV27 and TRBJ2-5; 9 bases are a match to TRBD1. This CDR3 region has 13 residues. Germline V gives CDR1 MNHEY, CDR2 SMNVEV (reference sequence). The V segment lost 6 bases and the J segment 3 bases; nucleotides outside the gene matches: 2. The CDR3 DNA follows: TGTGCCAGCAGGAGGACAGGGGAAGAGACCCAGTACTTC. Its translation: CASRRTGEETQYF.

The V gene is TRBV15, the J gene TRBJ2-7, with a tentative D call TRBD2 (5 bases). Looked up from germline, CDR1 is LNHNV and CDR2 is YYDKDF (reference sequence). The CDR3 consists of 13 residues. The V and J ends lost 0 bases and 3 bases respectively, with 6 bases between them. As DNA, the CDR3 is TGTGCCACCAGCAGAGATCGGGGCTACGAGCAGTACTTC. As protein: CATSRDRGYEQYF. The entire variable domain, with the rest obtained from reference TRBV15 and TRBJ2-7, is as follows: DAMVIQNPRYQVTQFGKPVTLSCSQTLNHNVMYWYQQKSSQAPKLLFHYYDKDFNNEADTPDNFQSRRPNTSFCFLDIRSPGLGDTAMYLCATSRDRGYEQYFGPGTRLTVT.

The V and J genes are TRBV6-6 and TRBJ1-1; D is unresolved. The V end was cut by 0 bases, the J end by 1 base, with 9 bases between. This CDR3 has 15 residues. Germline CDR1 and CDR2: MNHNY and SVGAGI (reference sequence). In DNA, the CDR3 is TGTGCCAGCAGTTACTCCCTGAAATGGAACACTGAAGCTTTCTTT. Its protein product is CASSYSLKWNTEAFF.

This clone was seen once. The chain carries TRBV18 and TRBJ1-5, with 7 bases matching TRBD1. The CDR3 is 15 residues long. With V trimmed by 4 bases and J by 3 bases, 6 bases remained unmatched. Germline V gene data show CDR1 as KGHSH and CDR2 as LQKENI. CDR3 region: CASSLMQGDNQPQHF. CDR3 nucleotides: TGTGCCAGCTCACTGATGCAGGGGGACAATCAGCCCCAGCATTTT.

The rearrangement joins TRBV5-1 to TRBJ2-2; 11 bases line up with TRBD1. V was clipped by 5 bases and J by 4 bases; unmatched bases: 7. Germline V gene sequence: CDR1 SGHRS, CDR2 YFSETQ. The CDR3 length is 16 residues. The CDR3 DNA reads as TGCGCCAGCAGGGACAGGGGGCGGATTTTCACCGGGGAGCTGTTTTTT. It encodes CASRDRGRIFTGELFF.

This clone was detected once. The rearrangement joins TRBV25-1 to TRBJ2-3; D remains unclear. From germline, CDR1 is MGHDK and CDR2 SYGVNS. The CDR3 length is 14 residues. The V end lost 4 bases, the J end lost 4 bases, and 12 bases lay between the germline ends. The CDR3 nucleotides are TGTGCCAGCAGTGTCGGTGGTTCCGCAGATACGCAGTATTTT. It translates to CASSVGGSADTQYF. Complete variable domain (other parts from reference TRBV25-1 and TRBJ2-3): EADIYQTPRYLVIGTGKKITLECSQTMGHDKMYWYQQDPGMELHLIHYSYGVNSTEKGDLSSESTVSRIRTEHFPLTLESARPSHTSQYLCASSVGGSADTQYFGPGTRLTVL.

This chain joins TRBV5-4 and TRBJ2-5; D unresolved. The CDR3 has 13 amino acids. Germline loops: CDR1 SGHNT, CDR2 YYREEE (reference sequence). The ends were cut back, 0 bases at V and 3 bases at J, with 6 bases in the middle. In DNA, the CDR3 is TGTGCCAGCAGCTTGGCGAGCGAAGAGACCCAGTACTTC. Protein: CASSLASEETQYF.

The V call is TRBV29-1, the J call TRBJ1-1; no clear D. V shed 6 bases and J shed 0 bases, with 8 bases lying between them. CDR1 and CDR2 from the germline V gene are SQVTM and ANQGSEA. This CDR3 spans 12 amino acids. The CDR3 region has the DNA TGCAGCGTGCCAGGTTTGAACACTGAAGCTTTCTTT. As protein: CSVPGLNTEAFF.

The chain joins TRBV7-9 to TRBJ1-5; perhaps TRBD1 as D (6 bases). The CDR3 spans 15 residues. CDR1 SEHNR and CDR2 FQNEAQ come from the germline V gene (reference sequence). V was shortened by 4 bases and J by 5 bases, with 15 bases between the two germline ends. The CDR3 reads CASSSTGEGDQPQHF. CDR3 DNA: TGTGCCAGCAGCTCTACTGGTGAGGGGGATCAGCCCCAGCATTTT.

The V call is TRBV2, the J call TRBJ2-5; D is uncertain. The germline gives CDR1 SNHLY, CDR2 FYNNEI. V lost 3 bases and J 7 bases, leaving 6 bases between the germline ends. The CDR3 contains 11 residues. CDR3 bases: TGTGCCAGCAGTGAGAAGGTGACCCAGTACTTC. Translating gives CASSEKVTQYF.

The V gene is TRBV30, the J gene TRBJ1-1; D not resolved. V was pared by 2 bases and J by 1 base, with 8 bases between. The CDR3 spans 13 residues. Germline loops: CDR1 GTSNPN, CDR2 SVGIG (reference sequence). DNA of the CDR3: TGTGCCTGGAGTAAGATAGAGAACACTGAAGCTTTCTTT. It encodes CAWSKIENTEAFF.

CDR3 amino acids: CASSRNRVGELFF. The DNA for the CDR3 is TGTGCCAGCAGCCGCAACAGGGTCGGGGAGCTGTTTTTT. This chain links TRBV5-6 with TRBJ2-2; a weak D match, TRBD1 (6 bases). Germline CDR1 and CDR2: SGHDT and YYEEEE. The germline V and J ends were trimmed by 4 bases and 7 bases, with 11 bases remaining between them. This CDR3 comprises 13 residues.

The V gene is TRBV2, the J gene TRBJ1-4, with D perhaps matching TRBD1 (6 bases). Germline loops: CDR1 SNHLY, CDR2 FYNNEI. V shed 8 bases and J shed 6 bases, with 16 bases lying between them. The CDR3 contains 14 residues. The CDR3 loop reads CASGKGVGYEKLFF. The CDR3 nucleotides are TGTGCCAGCGGAAAGGGGGTCGGCTATGAAAAACTGTTTTTT.

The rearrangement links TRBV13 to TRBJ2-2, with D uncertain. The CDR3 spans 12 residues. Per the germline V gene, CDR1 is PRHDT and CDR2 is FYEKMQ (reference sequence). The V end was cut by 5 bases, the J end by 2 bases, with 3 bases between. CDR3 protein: CASSSNTGELFF. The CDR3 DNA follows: TGTGCCAGCAGCAGTAACACCGGGGAGCTGTTTTTT.

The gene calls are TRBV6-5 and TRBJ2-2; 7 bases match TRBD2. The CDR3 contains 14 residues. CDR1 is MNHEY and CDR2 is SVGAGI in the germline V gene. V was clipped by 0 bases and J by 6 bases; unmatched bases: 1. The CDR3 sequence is CASSYSAGAGELFF. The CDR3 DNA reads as TGTGCCAGCAGTTACTCGGCGGGAGCCGGGGAGCTGTTTTTT.

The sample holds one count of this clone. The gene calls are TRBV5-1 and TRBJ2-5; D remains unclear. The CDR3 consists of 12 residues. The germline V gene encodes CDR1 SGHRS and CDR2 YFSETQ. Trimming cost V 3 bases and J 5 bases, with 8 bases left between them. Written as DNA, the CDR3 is TGCGCCAGCAGCTCACTGGGGGAGACCCAGTACTTC. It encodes CASSSLGETQYF.

Here the CDR3 DNA reads TGTGCCAGCAGTCCGGGACCCTACTCCTACAATGAGCAGTTCTTC. Translation: CASSPGPYSYNEQFF. This chain uses TRBV7-2 with TRBJ2-1; D tentatively reads TRBD1 or TRBD2 (5 bases each). CDR1 and CDR2 from the germline V gene are SGHTA and FQGNSA. Deletions cut 6 bases from V and 0 bases from J, with 12 bases between. The CDR3 is 15 amino acids.

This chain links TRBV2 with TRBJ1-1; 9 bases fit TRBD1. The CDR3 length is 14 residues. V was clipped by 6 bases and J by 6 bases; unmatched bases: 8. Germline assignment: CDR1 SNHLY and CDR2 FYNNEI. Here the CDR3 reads CASRPGQGISEAFF. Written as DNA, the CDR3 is TGTGCCAGCAGACCGGGACAGGGAATCTCTGAAGCTTTCTTT.